The entry below gives a single TCR beta chain sequence along with its context. Clones were sequenced by immunoSEQ multiplex PCR, and TCRdb holds only the in-frame ones, with some missing. Found here are over 2 million clones, 85% to 95% of them singletons; the top ten hold about 0.41%. The source of the sample is a study of shared clonotypes between healthy human individuals. This TCR was sampled from a man between 18 and 35 years old in good health. Some clones in this sample may be carry-over from other donors' samples. Material: naive CD4+ T cells from PBMCs. As to subset: CD45RA+ positively selected.

The DNA for the CDR3 is TGCGCCAGCAGCCGGTCAGGACAGTGGCCGGACGAGCAGTACTTC. It is translated as CASSRSGQWPDEQYF. The chain has TRBV4-3 and TRBJ2-7; D might be TRBD1 (6 bases). CDR1 is LGHNA, CDR2 YSLEER, per germline. CDR3 length equals 15 residues. Trimming removed 4 bases at V and 5 bases at J, with 18 bases between.